This T cell receptor (beta chain) was sequenced in a study of T-cell memory formation after mild COVID-19. Study summary: TCR clusters largely stayed donor specific.

It was 5'RACE with constant-segment primers that produced the TCR alpha and TCR beta cDNA libraries, which carried sample barcodes and UMIs. MiXCR, run by TCRdb on the 5' RACE reads, gives a single entry per CDR3 protein. The table has 500,000 to 650,000 distinct CDR3 sequences, about 20% seen once; the top ten hold around 7.7%. Whole-study results and caveats: Nothing confirmed that second-wave clones peaking on day 37 were specific for SARS-CoV-2.

The CDR3 totals 16 residues. Trimming took 5 bases from V and 0 from J, leaving 17 bases between them. In germline, CDR1 is SEHNR, CDR2 FQNEAQ (reference sequence). Note on this clonotype: Its antigen is not identified.

The receptor was isolated from an adult woman who had mild COVID-19 (a few samples of this study predate the infection). Cell type and time point are not known. Sequenced material: PBMCs or a T cell subset sorted from them (not recorded which). The chain links TRBV7-9 to TRBJ2-7; D may be TRBD2 (5 bases). CDR3 nucleotides: TGTGCCAGCAGCATCTGGCGGACGGGGAGCTCCTACGAGCAGTACTTC. Its translation is CASSIWRTGSSYEQYF.